This section outlines one T cell receptor beta chain sequence together with its context. Its target is unknown. The CDR3 runs 19 residues. V was clipped by 6 bases and J by 5 bases; unmatched bases: 19. Per the germline V gene, CDR1 is LGHNT and CDR2 is FRNRAP. This entry is derived from a study of cytomegalovirus exposure and HLA in healthy donors. Study conclusions and caveats: CMV serostatus was the only immune exposure information that was available. As was reported, the HLA-A and HLA-B alleles of most subjects were accurately predicted from TCR beta sequences.

The PCR employed 60 Vbeta primers together with 13 Jbeta primers. TCRdb's copy holds only in-frame clones and misses some; the assay was immunoSEQ multiplex PCR. The data contain 100,000 or so clones, approximately 83% of them singletons. This TCR was recovered from a man aged 18 to 29 in good health and CMV-seronegative. V is TRBV12-5 and J is TRBJ2-7, with 13 bases that match TRBD2. Sequenced input: PBMCs. The CDR3 region is CASGGPTPGLAGNNDEQYF. In nucleotides, the CDR3 is TGTGCTAGTGGAGGGCCAACTCCGGGACTAGCGGGGAATAACGACGAGCAGTACTTC.